The 12 T cell receptor beta chains given below trace back to one sample, sequenced in a study of beta chain features in type 1 diabetes. The isolated RNA, all of it, was reverse transcribed, so expressed TCRB transcripts were what got sequenced. Sequencing was performed with immunoSEQ multiplex PCR; in TCRdb, only in-frame clones are kept and a portion is missing. This sample carries 160,000 or so clones, about 9.8% of them seen once, and the ten largest clones take 2.3%. Sequences were obtained from central memory CD4+ T cells from blood. Every receptor here comes from a woman younger than 35 in good health.

The V and J genes are TRBV5-8 and TRBJ1-4, with a possible D match to TRBD1 (5 bases). V shed 2 bases and J shed 4 bases, with 6 bases lying between them. This CDR3 region has 13 residues. Looked up from germline, CDR1 is SGHTS and CDR2 is YDEGEE. This CDR3 is CASSFDSNEKLFF. The CDR3 nucleotides read TGTGCCAGCAGCTTCGACAGTAATGAAAAACTGTTTTTT.

This clone showed up just a few times. One junction end does not reproduce the germline sequence, and a read error may be involved. This rearrangement joins TRBV6-1 to TRBJ2-1, with unresolved D. The V gene's germline CDR1 is MNHNS and CDR2 SASEGT. The CDR3 covers 14 residues. CDR3 in DNA: TGTGCCAGCAGGGAAGCACACACACACAATGAGCAGTTCTTC. It is translated as CASREAHTHNEQFF.

Only a few counts were recorded for this clone. CDR3 region: CASSVLVGAGNNEQFF. The CDR3 DNA reads TGTGCCAGCAGCGTTTTAGTCGGAGCGGGCAACAATGAGCAGTTCTTC. The chain couples TRBV9 to TRBJ2-1; perhaps TRBD2 as D (6 bases). Germline CDR1 reads SGDLS; CDR2 reads YYNGEE. V was pared by 2 bases and J by 5 bases, with 17 bases between. The length of the CDR3 is 16 residues.

The V call is TRBV27, the J call TRBJ1-4; the D gene is possibly TRBD1 (5 bases). V was clipped by 11 bases and J by 7 bases, with 8 bases between them. CDR1 is MNHEY and CDR2 is SMNVEV in the germline V gene (reference sequence). CDR3 length: 10 amino acids. The CDR3 sequence is CAAGGEKLFF. CDR3 nucleotides: TGTGCCGCCGGGGGTGAAAAACTGTTTTTT.

About this clone: This clone may be a read error of a much larger clone one base away. Other nucleotide sequences from this sample produce the same CDR3. CDR3 region: CASSQGSGGGSYNEQFF. CDR3 DNA sequence: TGTGCCAGCAGCCAAGGTAGCGGGGGGGGCTCCTACAATGAGCAGTTCTTC. This chain joins TRBV7-2 and TRBJ2-1; TRBD2 matches at 11 bases. J was trimmed by 0 bases and V by 5 bases; bases with no gene match: 6. The germline gives CDR1 SGHTA, CDR2 FQGNSA. The length of the CDR3 is 17 residues.

The J gene is TRBJ2-5, the V gene TRBV6-1, with TRBD1 as a possible D gene (7 bases). The V end was cut by 5 bases, the J end by 3 bases, with 10 bases between. This CDR3 is built from 13 residues. Germline V lookup: CDR1 MNHNS, CDR2 SASEGT. In DNA, the CDR3 is TGTGCCAGCAGTTCAGGGGGGAAAGAGACCCAGTACTTC. It is translated as CASSSGGKETQYF.

The chain employs TRBV6-6 and TRBJ2-7; TRBD1 aligns across 8 bases. The CDR3 extends over 13 amino acids. Germline assignment: CDR1 MNHNY and CDR2 SVGAGI (reference sequence). The junction had 1 base not matched to a gene; V was cut back by 0 bases and J by 6 bases. As DNA, the CDR3 is TGTGCCAGCAGTTACTCGACAGGGGTCGAGCAGTACTTC. Amino acids: CASSYSTGVEQYF.

This clone has a count of ten or more. V gene TRBV7-2 combines with J gene TRBJ2-3; 7 bases map to TRBD2. J was trimmed by 3 bases and V by 5 bases; bases with no gene match: 8. The germline V gene encodes CDR1 SGHTA and CDR2 FQGNSA. The CDR3 runs to 15 residues. The CDR3 nucleotides read TGTGCCAGCAGCCGCTCGCGGGGGTTAACAGATACGCAGTATTTT. Protein sequence: CASSRSRGLTDTQYF.

This clone was picked up a small number of times. This chain links TRBV7-9 with TRBJ2-2, with a weak D call TRBD2 (5 bases). Germline V gene data show CDR1 as SEHNR and CDR2 as FQNEAQ (reference sequence). CDR3 length: 13 amino acids. V lost 8 bases and J 5 bases, leaving 12 bases between the germline ends. The CDR3 here is CASERTGTGELFF. DNA of the CDR3: TGTGCCAGCGAGAGGACGGGGACCGGGGAGCTGTTTTTT.

In this sample, this clone turned up once. The chain has TRBV18 and TRBJ2-1; the match to TRBD2 covers 14 bases. This CDR3 contains 16 residues. Germline V gene lookup returns CDR1 KGHSH and CDR2 LQKENI. After removal of 3 bases from V and 10 bases from J, the junction contained 8 bases not matched to a gene. The CDR3 nucleotides are TGTGCCAGCTCACCCTCGACTAGCGGGGGGGCCGGGGAGCAGTTCTTC. As protein: CASSPSTSGGAGEQFF.

This clone has just a few counts. The V gene is TRBV10-3, the J gene TRBJ2-7, with TRBD2 matching over 10 bases. The length of the CDR3 is 13 residues. Germline assignment: CDR1 ENHRY and CDR2 SYGVKD. The V and J ends lost 7 bases and 5 bases, in that order; junction bases with no gene match: 5. CDR3 region: CAITSSGSDEQYF. The CDR3 nucleotides read TGTGCCATCACTTCTAGCGGGAGCGACGAGCAGTACTTC.

This clone has a handful of counts. The CDR3 region is CAISEGQNTGELFF. For the CDR3, the DNA is TGTGCCATCAGTGAAGGACAGAACACCGGGGAGCTGTTTTTT. The chain couples TRBV10-3 to TRBJ2-2; D is perhaps TRBD1 (5 bases). Germline CDR1 and CDR2: ENHRY and SYGVKD. V was trimmed by 3 bases and J by 1 base, leaving 6 bases between them. This CDR3 comprises 14 residues.